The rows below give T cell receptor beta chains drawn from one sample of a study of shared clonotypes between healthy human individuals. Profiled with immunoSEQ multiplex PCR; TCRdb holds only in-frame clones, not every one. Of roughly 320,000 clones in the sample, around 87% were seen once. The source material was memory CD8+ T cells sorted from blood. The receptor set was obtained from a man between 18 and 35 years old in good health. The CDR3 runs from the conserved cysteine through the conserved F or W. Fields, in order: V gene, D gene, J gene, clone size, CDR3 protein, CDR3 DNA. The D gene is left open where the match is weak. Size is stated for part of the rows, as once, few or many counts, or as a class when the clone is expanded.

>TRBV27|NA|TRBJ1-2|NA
CASSFTGSSYGYTF
TGTGCCAGCAGTTTTACAGGGAGCAGCTATGGCTACACCTTC
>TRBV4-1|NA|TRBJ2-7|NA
CASSQGRQTYEQYF
TGCGCCAGCAGCCAAGGAAGACAGACCTACGAGCAGTACTTC
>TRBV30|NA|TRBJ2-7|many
CAWSGAGVPVDEQYF
TGTGCCTGGAGTGGGGCCGGGGTCCCCGTCGACGAGCAGTACTTC
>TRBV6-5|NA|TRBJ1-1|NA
CASSEGDGAFF
TGTGCCAGCAGCGAGGGCGATGGGGCTTTCTTT
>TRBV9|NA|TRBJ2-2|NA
CASSDLGGTGELFF
TGTGCCAGCAGCGACCTGGGAGGCACCGGGGAGCTGTTTTTT
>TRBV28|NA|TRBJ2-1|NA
CASSLGGEQFF
TGTGCCAGCAGTTTAGGGGGTGAGCAGTTCTTC
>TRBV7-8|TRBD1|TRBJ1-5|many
CASSWGTGPNQPQHF
TGTGCCAGCAGCTGGGGGACAGGGCCCAATCAGCCCCAGCATTTT
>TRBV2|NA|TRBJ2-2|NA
CASMEQTGGELFF
TGTGCCAGCATGGAGCAGACCGGTGGGGAGCTGTTTTTT
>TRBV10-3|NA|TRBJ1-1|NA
CATSDSPSAFF
TGTGCCACCTCGGACAGTCCTAGTGCTTTCTTT
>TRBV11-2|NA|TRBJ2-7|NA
CASSLDLGFEQYF
TGTGCCAGCAGCTTAGATCTCGGGTTCGAGCAGTACTTC
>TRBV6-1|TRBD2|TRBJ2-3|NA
CASSESLAGGQDTQYF
TGTGCCAGCAGTGAATCCCTAGCGGGAGGGCAAGATACGCAGTATTTT
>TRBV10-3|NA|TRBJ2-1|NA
CAIKDYLDYNEQFF
TGTGCCATCAAGGACTACCTAGACTACAATGAGCAGTTCTTC
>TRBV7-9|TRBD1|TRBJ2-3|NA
CASSAGGAGTDTQYF
TGTGCCAGCAGCGCAGGGGGCGCGGGCACAGATACGCAGTATTTT
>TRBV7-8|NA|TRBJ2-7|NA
CASSLGSVIYEQYF
TGTGCCAGCAGCTTAGGTTCAGTAATCTATGAGCAGTACTTC
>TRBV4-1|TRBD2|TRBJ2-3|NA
CASSYQIAGAADTQYF
TGCGCCAGCAGCTACCAGATTGCGGGAGCAGCAGATACGCAGTATTTT